This T cell receptor beta chain was captured in a study of response to subunit inactivated influenza vaccine. General study results and limits: Authors suggested seasonal influenza vaccinations each recruit few new T cells.

CDR1 is SGHRS and CDR2 is YFSETQ in the germline V gene. There are 14 residues in the CDR3. Between the trimmed V and J ends, which lost 1 base and 6 bases, there was a span of 10 bases. On this clonotype: The antigen is unknown.

TCRdb re-analysed the RT-PCR reads in MiXCR, keeping a single row per CDR3 protein. The sample carries around 300,000 distinct CDR3 sequences, 20% to 25% recorded once. This clonotype originated in a man aged 50 to 69 who received an inactivated influenza vaccine. The chain has TRBV5-1 and TRBJ1-4; no definite D call. The specimen comprised PBMCs from blood, sampled approximately 22 months after vaccination. The CDR3 nucleotides are TGCGCCAGCAGCTTGTTGGGGATGGATGAAAAACTGTTTTTT. It is translated as CASSLLGMDEKLFF. Using reference TRBV5-1 and TRBJ1-4 for the parts outside the CDR3, the full variable domain is KAGVTQTPRYLIKTRGQQVTLSCSPISGHRSVSWYQQTPGQGLQFLFEYFSETQRNKGNFPGRFSGRQFSNSRSEMNVSTLELGDSALYLCASSLLGMDEKLFFGSGTQLSVL.